The 5 T cell receptor beta chains reported below all come from one sample, sequenced in a study of molecular identifiers for immune sequencing clone quantification. TCRdb reprocessed the PCR reads with MiXCR, giving one entry per CDR3 protein. The sample contains around 470,000 distinct CDR3 sequences, about 21% of which appear only once. The sample consisted of naive CD8+ T cells from blood, with Jurkat cell RNA spiked in. Subset of the sample: FACS-sorted CD8+CD4-CCR7+CD45RA+ naive T cells. All receptors come from a human donor in good health. Some libraries in this study had Jurkat cell RNA spiked in.

The chain links TRBV4-1 to TRBJ2-1; possibly TRBD2 for D (5 bases). This CDR3 has 10 amino acids. The V and J ends lost 9 bases and 8 bases respectively, with 8 bases between them. Germline V gene sequence: CDR1 MGHRA, CDR2 YSYEKL. The CDR3 region is CASGADEQFF. CDR3 bases: TGCGCCAGTGGAGCGGATGAGCAGTTCTTC.

In the case of this clonotype: This may arise from a read error, as a much more abundant clone is one base away. The chain is built from TRBV29-1 and TRBJ1-1, with 9 bases that match TRBD1. The length of the CDR3 is 13 residues. Germline V gene lookup returns CDR1 SQVTM and CDR2 ANQGSEA. CDR3 nucleotides: TGCAGCGTTGAAGAAGGACAGGGGCCGAACGCTTCCTTT. The encoded protein is CSVEEGQGPNASF.

This clonotype has just a few counts. The gene calls are TRBV28 and TRBJ1-5; D gene ambiguous. The V end lost 5 bases, the J end lost 5 bases, and 16 bases lay between the germline ends. Germline V CDR1 and CDR2: MDHEN, SYDVKM. CDR3 size: 15 residues. For the CDR3, the DNA is TGTGCCAGCAGTCCACCGACCGGGTCGGATCAGCCCCAGCATTTT. As protein: CASSPPTGSDQPQHF. Combining the CDR3 with reference TRBV28 and TRBJ1-5 gives the whole variable domain DVKVTQSSRYLVKRTGEKVFLECVQDMDHENMFWYRQDPGLGLRLIYFSYDVKMKEKGDIPEGYSVSREKKERFSLILESASTNQTSMYLCASSPPTGSDQPQHFGDGTRLSIL.

This clonotype was observed at least ten times. The rearrangement joins TRBV29-1 to TRBJ1-2; 8 bases line up with TRBD1. The CDR3 extends over 11 amino acids. Germline-derived CDR1 and CDR2 are SQVTM and ANQGSEA. The ends lost 5 bases at V and 8 bases at J; junction bases unmatched: 4. The CDR3 DNA is TGCAGCGTTTTCAGGGGGCGCGGCTACACCTTC. Translated, it gives CSVFRGRGYTF.

The chain has TRBV2 and TRBJ1-2; maybe TRBD1 (6 bases). V was pared by 10 bases and J by 6 bases, with 21 bases between. Germline lookup yields CDR1 SNHLY and CDR2 FYNNEI. The CDR3 extends over 14 amino acids. The CDR3 DNA follows: TGTGCCACCACGTGGGACACGCAGGGCGATGGCTACACCTTC. This translates into CATTWDTQGDGYTF. Using reference TRBV2 and TRBJ1-2 for the parts outside the CDR3, the full variable domain is EPEVTQTPSHQVTQMGQEVILRCVPISNHLYFYWYRQILGQKVEFLVSFYNNEISEKSEIFDDQFSVERPDGSNFTLKIRSTKLEDSAMYFCATTWDTQGDGYTFGSGTRLTVV.